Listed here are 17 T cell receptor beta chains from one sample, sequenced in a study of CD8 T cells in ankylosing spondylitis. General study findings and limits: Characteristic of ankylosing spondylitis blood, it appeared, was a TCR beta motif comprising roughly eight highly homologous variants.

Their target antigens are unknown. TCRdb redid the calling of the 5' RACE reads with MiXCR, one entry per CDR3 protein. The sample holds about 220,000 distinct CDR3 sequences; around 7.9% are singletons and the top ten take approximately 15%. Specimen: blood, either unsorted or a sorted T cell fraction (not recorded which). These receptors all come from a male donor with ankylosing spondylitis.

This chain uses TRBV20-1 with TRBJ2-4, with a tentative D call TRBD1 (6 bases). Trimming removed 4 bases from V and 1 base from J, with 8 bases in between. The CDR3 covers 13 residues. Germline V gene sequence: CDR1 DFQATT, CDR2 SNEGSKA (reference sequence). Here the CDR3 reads CSATGEAKNIQYF. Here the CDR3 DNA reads TGCAGTGCTACAGGGGAGGCCAAAAACATTCAGTACTTC.

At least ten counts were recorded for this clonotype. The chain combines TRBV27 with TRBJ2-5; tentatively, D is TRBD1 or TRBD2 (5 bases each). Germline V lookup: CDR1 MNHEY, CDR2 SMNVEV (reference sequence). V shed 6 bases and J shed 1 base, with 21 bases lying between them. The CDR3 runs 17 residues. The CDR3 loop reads CASREYPRDATQETQYF. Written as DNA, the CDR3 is TGTGCCAGCAGAGAATACCCCCGGGACGCCACCCAAGAGACCCAGTACTTC.

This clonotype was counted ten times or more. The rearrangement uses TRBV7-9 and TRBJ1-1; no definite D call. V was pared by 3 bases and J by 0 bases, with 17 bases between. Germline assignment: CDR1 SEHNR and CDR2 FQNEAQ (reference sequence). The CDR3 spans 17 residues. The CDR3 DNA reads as TGTGCCAGCAGCTTTACGCTTAGGGAGGACTTGAACACTGAAGCTTTCTTT. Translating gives CASSFTLREDLNTEAFF.

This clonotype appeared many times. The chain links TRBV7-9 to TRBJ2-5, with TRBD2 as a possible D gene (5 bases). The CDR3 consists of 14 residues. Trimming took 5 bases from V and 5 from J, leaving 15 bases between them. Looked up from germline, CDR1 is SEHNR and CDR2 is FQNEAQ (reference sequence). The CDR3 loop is CASSPGLKRETQYF. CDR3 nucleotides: TGTGCCAGCAGCCCCGGACTCAAGCGGGAGACCCAGTACTTC.

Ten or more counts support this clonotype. Here the CDR3 DNA reads TGTGCCAGCAGCTTAGCGGGGGTAGAGACCCAGTACTTC. It is translated as CASSLAGVETQYF. The chain employs TRBV13 and TRBJ2-5; possible D gene TRBD2, 6 bases. Trimming shortened V by 1 base and J by 4 bases, and 7 bases separated the two germline ends. Germline CDR1 is PRHDT and CDR2 is FYEKMQ (reference sequence). The CDR3 is made up of 13 amino acids.

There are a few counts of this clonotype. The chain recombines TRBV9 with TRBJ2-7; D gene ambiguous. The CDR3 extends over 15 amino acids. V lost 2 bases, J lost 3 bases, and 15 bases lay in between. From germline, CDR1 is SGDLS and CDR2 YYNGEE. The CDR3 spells CASSVALDRSYEQYF. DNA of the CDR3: TGTGCCAGCAGCGTCGCCTTGGACCGAAGCTACGAGCAGTACTTC.

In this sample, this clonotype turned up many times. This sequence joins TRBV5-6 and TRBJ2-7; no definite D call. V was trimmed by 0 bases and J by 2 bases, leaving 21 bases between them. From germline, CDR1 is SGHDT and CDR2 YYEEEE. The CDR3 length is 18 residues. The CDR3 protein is CASSLDSIAYLATYEQYF. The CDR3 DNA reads TGTGCCAGCAGCTTGGACAGCATTGCTTACCTTGCTACCTACGAGCAGTACTTC.

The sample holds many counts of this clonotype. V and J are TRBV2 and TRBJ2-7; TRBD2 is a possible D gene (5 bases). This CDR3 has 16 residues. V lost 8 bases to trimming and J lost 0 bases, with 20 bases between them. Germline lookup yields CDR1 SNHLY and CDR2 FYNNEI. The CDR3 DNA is TGTGCCAGCCCCGAGGTACCGAGCACTAGCTCCTACGAGCAGTACTTC. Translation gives CASPEVPSTSSYEQYF.

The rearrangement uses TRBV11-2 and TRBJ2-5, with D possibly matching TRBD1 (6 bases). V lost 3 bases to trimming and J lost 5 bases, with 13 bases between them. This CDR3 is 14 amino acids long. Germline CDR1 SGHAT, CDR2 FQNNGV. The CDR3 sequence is CASSFFRGHETQYF. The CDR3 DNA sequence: TGTGCCAGCAGCTTTTTCAGGGGCCATGAGACCCAGTACTTC. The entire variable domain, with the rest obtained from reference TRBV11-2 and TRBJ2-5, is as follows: EAGVAQSPRYKIIEKRQSVAFWCNPISGHATLYWYQQILGQGPKLLIQFQNNGVVDDSQLPKDRFSAERLKGVDSTLKIQPAKLEDSAVYLCASSFFRGHETQYFGPGTRLLVL.

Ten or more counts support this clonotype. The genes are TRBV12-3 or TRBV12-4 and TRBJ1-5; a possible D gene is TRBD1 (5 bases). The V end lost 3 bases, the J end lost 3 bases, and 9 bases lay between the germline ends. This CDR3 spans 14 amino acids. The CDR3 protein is CASSFTGPNQPQHF. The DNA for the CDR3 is TGTGCCAGCAGTTTTACAGGTCCCAATCAGCCCCAGCATTTT.

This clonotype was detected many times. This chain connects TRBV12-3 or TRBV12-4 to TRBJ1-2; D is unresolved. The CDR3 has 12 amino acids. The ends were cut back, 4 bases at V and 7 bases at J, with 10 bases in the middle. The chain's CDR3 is CASSWHVGGYTF. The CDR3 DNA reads TGTGCCAGCAGTTGGCACGTGGGTGGCTACACCTTC.

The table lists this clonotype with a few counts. Here the CDR3 DNA reads TGTGCCATCGGGACGGTCTATGGCTACACCTTC. Amino acid sequence: CAIGTVYGYTF. The rearrangement links TRBV6-6 to TRBJ1-2; D is perhaps TRBD1 (5 bases). Trimming stripped 10 bases from V and 4 bases from J, with 10 bases between. This CDR3 is built from 11 residues. Germline CDR1 is MNHNY and CDR2 is SVGAGI (reference sequence).

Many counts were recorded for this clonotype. The CDR3 DNA sequence: TGTGCCAGCAGCCTCCGGCTAGCGTCTATCGATGAGCAGTTCTTC. It translates to CASSLRLASIDEQFF. The chain recombines TRBV27 with TRBJ2-1, with a weak D call TRBD2 (6 bases). The CDR3 extends over 15 amino acids. The germline CDR1 and CDR2 sequences are MNHEY and SMNVEV (reference sequence). V was pared by 6 bases and J by 8 bases, with 20 bases between.

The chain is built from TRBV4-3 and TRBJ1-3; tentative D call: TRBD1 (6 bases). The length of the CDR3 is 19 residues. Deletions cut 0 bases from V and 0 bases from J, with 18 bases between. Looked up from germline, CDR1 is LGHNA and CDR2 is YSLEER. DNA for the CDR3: TGCGCCAGCAGCCAAGACTCCGGGGACCCAGGGGACTCTGGAAACACCATATATTTT. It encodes CASSQDSGDPGDSGNTIYF.

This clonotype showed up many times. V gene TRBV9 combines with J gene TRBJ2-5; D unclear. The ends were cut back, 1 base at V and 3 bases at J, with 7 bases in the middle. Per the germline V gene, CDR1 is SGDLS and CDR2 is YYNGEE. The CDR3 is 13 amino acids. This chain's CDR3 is CASSVWAEETQYF. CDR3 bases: TGTGCCAGCAGCGTATGGGCAGAAGAGACCCAGTACTTC.

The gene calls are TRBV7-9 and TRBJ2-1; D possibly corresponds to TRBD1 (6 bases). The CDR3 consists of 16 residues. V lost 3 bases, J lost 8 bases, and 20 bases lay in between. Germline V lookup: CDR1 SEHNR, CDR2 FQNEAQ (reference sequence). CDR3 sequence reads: CASSFPGTQKRDEQFF. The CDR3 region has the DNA TGTGCCAGCAGCTTCCCCGGGACACAAAAAAGGGATGAGCAGTTCTTC.

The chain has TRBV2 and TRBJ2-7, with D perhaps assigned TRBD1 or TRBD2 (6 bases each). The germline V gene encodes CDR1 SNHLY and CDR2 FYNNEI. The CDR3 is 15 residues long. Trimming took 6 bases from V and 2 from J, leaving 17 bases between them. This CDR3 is CASREATGLTYEQYF. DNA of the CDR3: TGTGCCAGCAGGGAGGCGACAGGACTAACCTACGAGCAGTACTTC. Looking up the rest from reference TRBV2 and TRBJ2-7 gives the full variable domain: EPEVTQTPSHQVTQMGQEVILRCVPISNHLYFYWYRQILGQKVEFLVSFYNNEISEKSEIFDDQFSVERPDGSNFTLKIRSTKLEDSAMYFCASREATGLTYEQYFGPGTRLTVT.